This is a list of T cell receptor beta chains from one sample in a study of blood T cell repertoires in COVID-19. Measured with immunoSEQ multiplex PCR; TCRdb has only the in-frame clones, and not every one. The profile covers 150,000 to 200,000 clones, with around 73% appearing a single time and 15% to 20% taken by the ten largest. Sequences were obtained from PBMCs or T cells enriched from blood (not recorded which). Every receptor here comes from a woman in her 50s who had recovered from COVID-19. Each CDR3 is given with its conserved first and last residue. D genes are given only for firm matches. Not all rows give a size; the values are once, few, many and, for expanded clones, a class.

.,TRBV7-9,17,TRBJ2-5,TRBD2,TGTGCCAGCAGCTATCCGGGACTAGCGGGCCTTGCGGAGACCCAGTACTTC,CASSYPGLAGLAETQYF
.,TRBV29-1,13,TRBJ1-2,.,TGCAGCGTTGACTTTGGCAGGGGCTATGGCTACACCTTC,CSVDFGRGYGYTF
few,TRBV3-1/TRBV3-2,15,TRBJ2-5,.,TGTGCCAGCAGCCAAGGATTGTCGGGAGAAGAGACCCAGTACTTC,CASSQGLSGEETQYF
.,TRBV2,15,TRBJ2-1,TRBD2,TGTGCCAGCACGGGGACTAGCGGGAGTGTTACTGAGCAGTTCTTC,CASTGTSGSVTEQFF
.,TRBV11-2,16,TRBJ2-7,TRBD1,TGTGCCAGCAGCTTAGATACTTTCGGGACAGGGAACGAGCAGTACTTC,CASSLDTFGTGNEQYF
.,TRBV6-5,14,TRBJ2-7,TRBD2,TGTGCCAGCAGTTACACAGCGGGAGGGTACGAGCAGTACTTC,CASSYTAGGYEQYF
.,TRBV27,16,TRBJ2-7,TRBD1,TGTGCCAGCAGTTTAAGGAGACAGGGGGGTAGGTACGAGCAGTACTTC,CASSLRRQGGRYEQYF
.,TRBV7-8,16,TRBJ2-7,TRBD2,TGTGCCAGCAGCTTAGGGGGTGGCGGGAGGGACTACGAGCAGTACTTC,CASSLGGGGRDYEQYF
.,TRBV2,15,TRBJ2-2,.,TGTGCCAGCAGAGAACAGGGTCTGAACACCGGGGAGCTGTTTTTT,CASREQGLNTGELFF
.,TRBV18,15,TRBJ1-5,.,TGTGCCAGCTCACCAACCTCAGGGGGCAATCAGCCCCAGCATTTT,CASSPTSGGNQPQHF
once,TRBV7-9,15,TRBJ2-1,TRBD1,TGTGCCAGCAGTCGAACGACAGGGGGGGACAATGAGCAGTTCTTC,CASSRTTGGDNEQFF
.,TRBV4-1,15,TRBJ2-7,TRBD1,TGCGCCAGCAGCCAAGATGGGACAGGGGAGTACGAGCAGTACTTC,CASSQDGTGEYEQYF
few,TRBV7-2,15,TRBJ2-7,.,TGTGCCAGCAGCTCAATCGACACAAAATTCTACGAGCAGTACTTC,CASSSIDTKFYEQYF
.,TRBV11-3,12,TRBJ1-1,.,TGTGCCAGCAGCTTCAGGGGCACTGAAGCTTTCTTT,CASSFRGTEAFF
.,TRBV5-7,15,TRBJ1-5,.,TGTGCCAGCAGCTTGGCCCGCCCAACGATACTACCCCAGCATTTT,CASSLARPTILPQHF
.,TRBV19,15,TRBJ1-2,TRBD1,TGTGCCAGTAGTGCCCGGGGACAGGGACCTGATGGCTACACCTTC,CASSARGQGPDGYTF
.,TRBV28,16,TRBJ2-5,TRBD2,TGTGCCAGCAGCTCTAGCGGGGGAGGTTTCCAAGAGACCCAGTACTTC,CASSSSGGGFQETQYF
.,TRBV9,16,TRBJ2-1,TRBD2,TGTGCCAGCAGCGTAGCTACTAGCGGGACTAGGGGGGAGCAGTTCTTC,CASSVATSGTRGEQFF
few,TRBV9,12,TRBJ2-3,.,TGTGCCAGCGCAGGGACTCCCGATACGCAGTATTTT,CASAGTPDTQYF
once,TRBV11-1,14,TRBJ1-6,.,TGTGCCAGCAGTTTAAGACAGCGTAATTCACCCCTCCACTTT,CASSLRQRNSPLHF
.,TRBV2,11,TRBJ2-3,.,TGTGCCAGCAATGCAGCAGATACGCAGTATTTT,CASNAADTQYF
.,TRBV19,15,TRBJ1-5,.,TGTGCCAGTAGCCGCCAGGGTGGGGGGTTCCAGCCCCAGCATTTT,CASSRQGGGFQPQHF
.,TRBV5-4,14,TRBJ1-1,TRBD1,TGTGCCAGCAGCCTGGGACAGCAGAACACTGAAGCTTTCTTT,CASSLGQQNTEAFF
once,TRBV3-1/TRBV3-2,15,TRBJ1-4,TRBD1,TGTGCCAGCAGCCCCTTAGACAGGGATAACGAAAAACTGTTTTTT,CASSPLDRDNEKLFF
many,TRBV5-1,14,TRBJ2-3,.,TGCGCCAGCAGCTTCGGCCTATCTAGTGATACGCAGTATTTT,CASSFGLSSDTQYF
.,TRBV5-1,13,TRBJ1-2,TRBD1,TGCGCCAGCAGCTACGGACAGGGAGAGGGCTACACCTTC,CASSYGQGEGYTF
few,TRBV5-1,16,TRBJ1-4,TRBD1,TGCGCCAGCAGCTTGGGGAGGACAGGGAATAATGAAAAACTGTTTTTT,CASSLGRTGNNEKLFF
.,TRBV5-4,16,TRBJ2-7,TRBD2,TGTGCCAGCAGCTTAAAGACTAGCGGGAGTGTAACCGAGCAGTACTTC,CASSLKTSGSVTEQYF
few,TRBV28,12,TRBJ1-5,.,TGTGCCAGCCGGGAGTCCAATCAGCCCCAGCATTTT,CASRESNQPQHF
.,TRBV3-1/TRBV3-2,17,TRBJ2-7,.,TGTGCCAGCAGCCAAGGGGAATGGGGCAGGAGCTCCTACGAGCAGTACTTC,CASSQGEWGRSSYEQYF
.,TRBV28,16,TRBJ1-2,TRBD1,TGTGCCAGCAGTCTCCCGGGACAGGCCCCCCCCTATGGCTACACCTTC,CASSLPGQAPPYGYTF
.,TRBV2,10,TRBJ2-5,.,TGTGCCAGCAGTGAGGGACTCGCCTACTTC,CASSEGLAYF
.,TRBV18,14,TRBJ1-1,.,TGTGCCAGCTCACCACCGTCAGGGACTGTTGAAGCTTTCTTT,CASSPPSGTVEAFF
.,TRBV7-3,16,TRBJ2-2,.,TGTGCCAGCAGCCAGGCCCGGGATGGATACACCGGGGAGCTGTTTTTT,CASSQARDGYTGELFF
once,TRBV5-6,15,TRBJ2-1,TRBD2,TGTGCCAGCAGCTTGGGACTAGCGGGATATCGGGAGCAGTTCTTC,CASSLGLAGYREQFF
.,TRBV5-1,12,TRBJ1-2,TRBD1,TGCGCCAGCAGCTGGACAGGGGTCGACTACACCTTC,CASSWTGVDYTF
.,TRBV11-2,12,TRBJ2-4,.,TGTGCCAGCAGCTTAAATAGGGACTCTCAGTACTTC,CASSLNRDSQYF
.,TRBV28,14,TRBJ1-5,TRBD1,TGTGCCAGCAGTCCGGGACAGGAGATTCAGCCCCAGCATTTT,CASSPGQEIQPQHF
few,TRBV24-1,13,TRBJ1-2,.,TGTGCCACCAGTGATTTTCGGGGAAGTGGCTACACCTTC,CATSDFRGSGYTF
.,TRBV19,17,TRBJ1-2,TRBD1,TGTGCCAGTAGTAAAGGACAGGGATGGAGTTTCTCGTATGGCTACACCTTC,CASSKGQGWSFSYGYTF
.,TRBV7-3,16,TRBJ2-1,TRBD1,TGTGCCAGCAGCGAAAAACCGGGACAGCCGAATAATGAGCAGTTCTTC,CASSEKPGQPNNEQFF